This T cell receptor beta chain was documented in a study of cytomegalovirus exposure and HLA in healthy donors. Whole-study context: Tens of millions of unique TCRs from HLA-typed donors were held in an early data release.

Overall study findings and caveats: Analysis was carried out at a later point, and it linked a missense DCLRE1C variant to TCR beta V- and J-gene trimming.

Notes on this clone: Its antigen is still unknown.

The PCR ran on 60 Vbeta and 13 Jbeta primers. Sequencing was performed with immunoSEQ multiplex PCR; in TCRdb, only in-frame clones are kept and a portion is missing. Of some 130,000 clones in the sample, more than 70% were seen once. J was trimmed by 5 bases and V by 1 base; bases with no gene match: 8. Germline V gives CDR1 SGHNT, CDR2 YENEEA. The CDR3 loop spans 19 amino acids. This TCR was recovered from a man in his forties in good health and CMV-seronegative. The chain couples TRBV11-3 to TRBJ2-1, with TRBD2 identical over 16 bases. Sequenced material: PBMCs. The CDR3 loop reads CASSLGPGLAGGRNNEQFF. The CDR3 DNA is TGTGCCAGCAGCTTAGGGCCGGGACTAGCGGGAGGGAGAAACAATGAGCAGTTCTTC.